This T cell receptor (beta chain) was observed in a study of blood T cell repertoires in COVID-19. Turning to the study itself: The samples span acute and convalescent COVID-19 from the United States, Italy and Spain.

Participant reports of clinical history set cohort assignment. This table comes from immunoSEQ multiplex PCR, and its TCRdb copy is limited to in-frame clones, with some not included. The table records some 160,000 clones, around 80% of them present only once. This clone has more than one count but fewer than ten. The CDR3 has 15 residues. CDR1 KGHSH and CDR2 LQKENI come from the germline V gene. V shed 2 bases, J shed 0 bases, and the junction held 3 bases outside the gene matches. This TCR was sampled from a woman aged 70 to 79 in a cohort exposed to, infected with or recovered from COVID-19 (not recorded which). The genes are TRBV18 and TRBJ1-1; 7 bases are shared with TRBD1. The sample comprised PBMCs or T cells enriched from blood (not recorded which). The CDR3, as DNA: TGTGCCAGCTCACCAGGGACAGCTGTGAACACTGAAGCTTTCTTT. Residues: CASSPGTAVNTEAFF.